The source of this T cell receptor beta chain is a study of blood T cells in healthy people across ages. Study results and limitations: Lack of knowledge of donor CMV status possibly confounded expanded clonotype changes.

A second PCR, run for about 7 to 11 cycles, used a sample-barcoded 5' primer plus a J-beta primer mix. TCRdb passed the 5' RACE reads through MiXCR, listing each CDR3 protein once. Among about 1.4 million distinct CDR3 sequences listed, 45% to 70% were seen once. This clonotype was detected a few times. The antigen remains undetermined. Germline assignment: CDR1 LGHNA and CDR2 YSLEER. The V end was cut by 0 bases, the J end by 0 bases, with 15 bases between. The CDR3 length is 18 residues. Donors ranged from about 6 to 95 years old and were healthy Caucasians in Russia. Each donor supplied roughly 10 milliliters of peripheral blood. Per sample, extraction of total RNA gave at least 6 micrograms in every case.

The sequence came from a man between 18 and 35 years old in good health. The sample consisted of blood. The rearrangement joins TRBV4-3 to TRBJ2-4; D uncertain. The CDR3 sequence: CASSQDPQIGLAKNIQYF. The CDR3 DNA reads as TGCGCCAGCAGCCAAGATCCCCAAATCGGGCTAGCCAAAAACATTCAGTACTTC.